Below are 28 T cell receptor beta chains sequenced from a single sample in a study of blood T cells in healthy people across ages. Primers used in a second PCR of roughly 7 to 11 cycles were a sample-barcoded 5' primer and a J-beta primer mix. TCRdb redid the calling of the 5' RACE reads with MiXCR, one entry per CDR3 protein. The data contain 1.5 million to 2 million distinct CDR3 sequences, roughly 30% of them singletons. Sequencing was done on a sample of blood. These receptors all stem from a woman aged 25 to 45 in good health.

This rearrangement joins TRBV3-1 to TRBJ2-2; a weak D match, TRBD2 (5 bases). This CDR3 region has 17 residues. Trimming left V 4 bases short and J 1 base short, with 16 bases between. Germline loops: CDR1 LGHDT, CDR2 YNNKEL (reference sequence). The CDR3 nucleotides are TGTGCCAGCAGCCCACACCCGGTCGCGGGGAACACCGGGGAGCTGTTTTTT. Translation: CASSPHPVAGNTGELFF.

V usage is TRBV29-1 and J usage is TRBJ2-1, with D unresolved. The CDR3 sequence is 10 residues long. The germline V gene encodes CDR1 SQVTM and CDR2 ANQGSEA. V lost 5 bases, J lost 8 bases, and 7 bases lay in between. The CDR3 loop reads CSVLLYEQFF. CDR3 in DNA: TGCAGCGTTCTACTTTATGAGCAGTTCTTC.

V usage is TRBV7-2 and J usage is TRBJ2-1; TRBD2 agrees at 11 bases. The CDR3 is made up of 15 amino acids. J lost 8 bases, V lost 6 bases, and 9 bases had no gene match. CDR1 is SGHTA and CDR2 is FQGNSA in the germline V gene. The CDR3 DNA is TGTGCCAGCAGTCGTAGCGGGAGGGCGCCCCATGAGCAGTTCTTC. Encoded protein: CASSRSGRAPHEQFF. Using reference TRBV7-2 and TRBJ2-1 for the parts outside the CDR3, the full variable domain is GAGVSQSPSNKVTEKGKDVELRCDPISGHTALYWYRQSLGQGLEFLIYFQGNSAPDKSGLPSDRFSAERTGGSVSTLTIQRTQQEDSAVYLCASSRSGRAPHEQFFGPGTRLTVL.

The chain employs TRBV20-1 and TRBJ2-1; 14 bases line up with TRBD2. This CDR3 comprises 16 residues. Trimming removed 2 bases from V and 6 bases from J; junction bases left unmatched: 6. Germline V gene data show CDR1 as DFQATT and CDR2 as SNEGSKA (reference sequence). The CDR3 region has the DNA TGCAGTGCTAGACCGCCTGGACTAGCGGGAGGCAATGAGCAGTTCTTC. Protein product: CSARPPGLAGGNEQFF.

The CDR3: CASSPDRWPLGGYTF. Here the CDR3 DNA reads TGTGCCAGCAGCCCCGACAGGTGGCCATTGGGTGGCTACACCTTC. V usage is TRBV7-2 and J usage is TRBJ1-2; D may be TRBD1 (6 bases). Germline lookup yields CDR1 SGHTA and CDR2 FQGNSA. CDR3 length equals 15 residues. V was cut by 5 bases and J by 7 bases, with 20 bases left in between. The full variable domain, with the rest looked up from reference TRBV7-2 and TRBJ1-2, is GAGVSQSPSNKVTEKGKDVELRCDPISGHTALYWYRQSLGQGLEFLIYFQGNSAPDKSGLPSDRFSAERTGGSVSTLTIQRTQQEDSAVYLCASSPDRWPLGGYTFGSGTRLTVV.

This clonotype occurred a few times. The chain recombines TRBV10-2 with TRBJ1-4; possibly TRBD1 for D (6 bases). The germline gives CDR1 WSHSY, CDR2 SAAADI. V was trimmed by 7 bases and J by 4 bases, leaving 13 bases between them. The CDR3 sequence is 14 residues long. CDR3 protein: CASKEGDLNEKLFF. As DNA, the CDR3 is TGCGCCAGCAAGGAGGGGGATCTTAATGAAAAACTGTTTTTT.

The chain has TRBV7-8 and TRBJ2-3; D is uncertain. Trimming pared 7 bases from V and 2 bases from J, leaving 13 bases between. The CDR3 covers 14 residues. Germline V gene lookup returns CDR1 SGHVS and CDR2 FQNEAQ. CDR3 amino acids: CASKGGATTDTQYF. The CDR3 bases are TGTGCCAGCAAGGGCGGAGCAACCACAGATACGCAGTATTTT.

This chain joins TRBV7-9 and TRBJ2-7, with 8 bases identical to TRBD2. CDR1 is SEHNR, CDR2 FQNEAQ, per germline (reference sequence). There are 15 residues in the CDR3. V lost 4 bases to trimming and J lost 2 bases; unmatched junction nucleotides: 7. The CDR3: CASSSTSGTPYEQYF. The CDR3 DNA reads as TGTGCCAGCAGCTCCACTAGCGGCACCCCCTACGAGCAGTACTTC.

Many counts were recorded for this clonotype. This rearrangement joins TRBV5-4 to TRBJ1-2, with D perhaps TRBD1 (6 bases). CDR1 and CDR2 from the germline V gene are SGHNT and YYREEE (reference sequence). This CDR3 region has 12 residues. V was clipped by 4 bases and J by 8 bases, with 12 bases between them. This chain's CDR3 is CASSLDRLGYTF. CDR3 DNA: TGTGCCAGCAGCCTGGACAGACTGGGCTACACCTTC.

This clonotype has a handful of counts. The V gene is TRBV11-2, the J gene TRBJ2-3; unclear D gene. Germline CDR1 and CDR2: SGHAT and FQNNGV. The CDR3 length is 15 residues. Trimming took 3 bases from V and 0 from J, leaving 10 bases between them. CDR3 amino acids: CASSFIRSSTDTQYF. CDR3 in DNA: TGTGCCAGCAGCTTCATACGGTCTAGCACAGATACGCAGTATTTT.

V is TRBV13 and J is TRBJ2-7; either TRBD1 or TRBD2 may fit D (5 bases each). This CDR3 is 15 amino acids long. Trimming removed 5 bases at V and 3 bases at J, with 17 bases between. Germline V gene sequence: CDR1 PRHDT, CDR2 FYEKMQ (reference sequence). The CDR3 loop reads CASSPRGVTYYEQYF. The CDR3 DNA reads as TGTGCCAGCAGCCCCCGGGGCGTCACGTACTACGAGCAGTACTTC.

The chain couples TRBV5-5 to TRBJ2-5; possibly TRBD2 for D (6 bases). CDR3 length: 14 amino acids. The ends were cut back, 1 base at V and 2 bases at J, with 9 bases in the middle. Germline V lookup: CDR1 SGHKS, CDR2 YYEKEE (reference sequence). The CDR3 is CASSLPAGQETQYF. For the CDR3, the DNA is TGTGCCAGCAGCTTGCCGGCGGGACAAGAGACCCAGTACTTC.

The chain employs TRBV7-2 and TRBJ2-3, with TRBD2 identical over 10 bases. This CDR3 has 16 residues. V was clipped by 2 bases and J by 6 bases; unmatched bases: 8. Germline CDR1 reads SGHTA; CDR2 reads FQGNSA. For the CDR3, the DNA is TGTGCCAGCAGCTTATGGCTAGCGGGAGCTGGTGATACGCAGTATTTT. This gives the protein CASSLWLAGAGDTQYF.

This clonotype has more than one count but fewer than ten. CDR3 DNA sequence: TGTGCCAGCAGCTTATCAGGGACAGGCATTAATTCACCCCTCCACTTT. Its protein is CASSLSGTGINSPLHF. The chain is built from TRBV7-2 and TRBJ1-6, with 8 positions matching TRBD1. CDR1 SGHTA and CDR2 FQGNSA come from the germline V gene. The CDR3 has 16 residues. After removal of 2 bases from V and 6 bases from J, the junction contained 6 bases not matched to a gene.

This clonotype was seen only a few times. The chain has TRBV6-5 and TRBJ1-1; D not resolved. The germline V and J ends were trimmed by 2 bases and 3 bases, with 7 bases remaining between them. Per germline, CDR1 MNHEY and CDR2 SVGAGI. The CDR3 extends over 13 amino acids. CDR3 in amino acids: CASSYQSYTEAFF. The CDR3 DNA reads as TGTGCCAGCAGTTACCAGTCCTACACTGAAGCTTTCTTT.

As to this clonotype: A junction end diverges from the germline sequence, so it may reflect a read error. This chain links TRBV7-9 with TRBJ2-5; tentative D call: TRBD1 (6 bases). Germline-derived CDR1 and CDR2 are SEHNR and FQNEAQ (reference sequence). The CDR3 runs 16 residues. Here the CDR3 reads CASSLQGAATQETQYF. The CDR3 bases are TGCGCCAGCAGCTTACAGGGAGCTGCCACTCAAGAGACCCAGTACTTC.

CDR3 coding DNA: TGTGCCAGCAGTGACGGGGATAGTAGCACAGATACGCAGTATTTT. Encoded protein: CASSDGDSSTDTQYF. The V and J genes are TRBV6-4 and TRBJ2-3; D remains ambiguous. Between the trimmed V and J ends, which lost 2 bases and 0 bases, there was a span of 9 bases. There are 15 residues in the CDR3. Germline V gene sequence: CDR1 MRHNA, CDR2 SNTAGT.

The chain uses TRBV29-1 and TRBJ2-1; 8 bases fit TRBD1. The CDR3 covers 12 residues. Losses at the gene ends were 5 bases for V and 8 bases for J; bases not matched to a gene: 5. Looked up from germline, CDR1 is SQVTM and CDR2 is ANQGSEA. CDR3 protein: CSVSTGVHEQFF. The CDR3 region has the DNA TGCAGCGTTTCGACAGGGGTGCATGAGCAGTTCTTC.

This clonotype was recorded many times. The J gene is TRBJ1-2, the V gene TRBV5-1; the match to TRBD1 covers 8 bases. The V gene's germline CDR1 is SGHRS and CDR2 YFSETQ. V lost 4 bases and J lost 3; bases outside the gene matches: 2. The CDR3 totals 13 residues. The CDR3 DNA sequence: TGCGCCAGCAGCGTGGGACAGGACTATGGCTACACCTTC. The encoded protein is CASSVGQDYGYTF.

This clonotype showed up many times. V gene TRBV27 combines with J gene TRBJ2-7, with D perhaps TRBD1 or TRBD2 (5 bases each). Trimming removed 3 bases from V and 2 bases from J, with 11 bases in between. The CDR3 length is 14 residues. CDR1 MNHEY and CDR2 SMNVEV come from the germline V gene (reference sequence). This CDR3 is CASSLGETTYEQYF. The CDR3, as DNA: TGTGCCAGCAGTTTGGGGGAGACAACCTACGAGCAGTACTTC.

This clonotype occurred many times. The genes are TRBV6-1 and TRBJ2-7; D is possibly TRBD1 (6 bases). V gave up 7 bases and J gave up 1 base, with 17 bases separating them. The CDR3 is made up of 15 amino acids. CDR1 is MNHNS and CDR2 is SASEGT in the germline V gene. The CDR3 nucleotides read TGTGCCAGCACCGGACACCAACAGGGTTCCTACGAGCAGTACTTC. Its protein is CASTGHQQGSYEQYF.

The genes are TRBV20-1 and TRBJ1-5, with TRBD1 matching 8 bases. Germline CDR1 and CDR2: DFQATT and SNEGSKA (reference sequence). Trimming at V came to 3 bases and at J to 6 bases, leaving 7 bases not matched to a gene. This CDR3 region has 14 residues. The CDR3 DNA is TGCAGTGCTAGCGGGGGACAGGCCCTTCAGCCCCAGCATTTT. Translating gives CSASGGQALQPQHF.

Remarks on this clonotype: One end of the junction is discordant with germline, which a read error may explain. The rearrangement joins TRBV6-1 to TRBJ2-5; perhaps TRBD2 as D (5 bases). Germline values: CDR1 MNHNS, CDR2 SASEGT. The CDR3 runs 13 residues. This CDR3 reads CASSEVLAETQYF. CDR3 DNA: TGTGCCAGTAGTGAGGTTCTAGCTGAGACCCAGTACTTC.

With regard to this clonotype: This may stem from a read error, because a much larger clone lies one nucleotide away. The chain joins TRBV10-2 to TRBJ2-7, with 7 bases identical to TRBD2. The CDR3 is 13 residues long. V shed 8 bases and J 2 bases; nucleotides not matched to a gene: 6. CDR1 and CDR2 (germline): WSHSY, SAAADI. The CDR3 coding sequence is TGCGCCAGCGGGGAGGGCCTCCCCTACGAGCAGTACTTC. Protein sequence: CASGEGLPYEQYF.

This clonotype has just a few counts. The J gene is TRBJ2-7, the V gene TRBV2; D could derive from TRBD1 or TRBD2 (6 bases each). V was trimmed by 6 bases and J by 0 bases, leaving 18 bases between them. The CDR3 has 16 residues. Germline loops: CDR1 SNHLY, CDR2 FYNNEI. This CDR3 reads CASSSGGQGISYEQYF. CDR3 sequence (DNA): TGTGCCAGCAGCTCCGGGGGCCAGGGGATCTCCTACGAGCAGTACTTC. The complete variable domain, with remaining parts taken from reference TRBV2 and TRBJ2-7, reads EPEVTQTPSHQVTQMGQEVILRCVPISNHLYFYWYRQILGQKVEFLVSFYNNEISEKSEIFDDQFSVERPDGSNFTLKIRSTKLEDSAMYFCASSSGGQGISYEQYFGPGTRLTVT.

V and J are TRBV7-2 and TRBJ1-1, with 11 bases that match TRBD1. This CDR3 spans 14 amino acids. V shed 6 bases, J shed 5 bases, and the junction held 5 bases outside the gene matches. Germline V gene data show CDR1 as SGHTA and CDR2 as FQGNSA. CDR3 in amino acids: CASRDRGLRTEAFF. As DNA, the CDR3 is TGTGCCAGCAGGGACAGGGGGCTTCGGACTGAAGCTTTCTTT.

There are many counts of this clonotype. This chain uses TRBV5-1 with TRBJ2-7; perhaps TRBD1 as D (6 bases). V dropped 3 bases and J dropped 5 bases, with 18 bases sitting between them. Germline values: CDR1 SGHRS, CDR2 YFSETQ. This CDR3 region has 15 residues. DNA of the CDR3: TGCGCCAGCAGCTCCCCCGGCAGGGGCTATAACGAGCAGTACTTC. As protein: CASSSPGRGYNEQYF.

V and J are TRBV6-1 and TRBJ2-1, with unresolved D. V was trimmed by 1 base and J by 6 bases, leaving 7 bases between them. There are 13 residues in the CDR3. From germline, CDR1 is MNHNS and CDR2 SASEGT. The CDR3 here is CASSEVLRNEQFF. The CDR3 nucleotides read TGTGCCAGCAGTGAAGTTCTTCGCAATGAGCAGTTCTTC.